This T cell receptor beta chain was obtained from a study of T cells in localized non-small cell lung cancer. Regarding the study as a whole: The greatest T cell clonality was found in uninvolved adjacent lung (higher than in tumor).

Concerning this clone itself: No antigen is known for it.

V lost 6 bases to trimming and J lost 0 bases, with 9 bases between them. The germline gives CDR1 MRHNA, CDR2 SNTAGT. The CDR3 totals 15 residues. Sequenced by immunoSEQ multiplex PCR; TCRdb stores in-frame clones only, minus some. The sample holds tens of thousands of clones, about 90% seen once. The genes are TRBV6-4 and TRBJ1-6; D gene unclear. This sequence originates from a female donor aged 60 or older with stage I lung adenocarcinoma. The material sequenced was peripheral blood, taken before any cancer treatment. Written as DNA, the CDR3 is TGTGCCAGCAGGCGTAGCAGCTCCTATAATTCACCCCTCCACTTT. It encodes CASRRSSSYNSPLHF.